Shown below are 26 T cell receptor beta chains from a single sample sequenced in a study of T cells in Graves' hyperthyroidism and ophthalmopathy. RNA transcripts served as the template for amplifying TCR beta CDR3 regions. In the first-round RT-PCR of the TCR CDR3, the HTBI primer set was used. Each CDR3 protein is one row after TCRdb ran MiXCR on the multiplex PCR reads. The sample shows under 800,000 distinct CDR3 sequences, 13% to 15% of them seen only once. Sequenced input: blood. All receptors come from a woman aged 18-29 years with Graves' hyperthyroidism.

This clonotype has a handful of counts. V is TRBV19 and J is TRBJ2-1, with D tentatively TRBD1 or TRBD2 (5 bases each). The CDR3 loop spans 16 amino acids. Trimming shortened V by 6 bases and J by 0 bases, and 15 bases separated the two germline ends. Germline V gene data show CDR1 as LNHDA and CDR2 as SQIVND (reference sequence). The DNA for the CDR3 is TGTGCCAGTAGCACCGGGACGGCAAGCTCCTACAATGAGCAGTTCTTC. It specifies CASSTGTASSYNEQFF.

This clonotype turned up a few times. The V gene is TRBV3-1, the J gene TRBJ2-1, with D possibly being TRBD1 (6 bases). V lost 2 bases and J 4 bases, leaving 9 bases between the germline ends. The germline gives CDR1 LGHDT, CDR2 YNNKEL (reference sequence). The CDR3 covers 14 residues. CDR3 nucleotides: TGTGCCAGCAGCCAATTGGGGGCTTACAATGAGCAGTTCTTC. Protein: CASSQLGAYNEQFF.

Points on this clonotype: A read error may explain this, as a much larger clone is one base away. The chain has TRBV20-1 and TRBJ2-1; the D gene is possibly TRBD2 (6 bases). The V gene's germline CDR1 is DFQATT and CDR2 SNEGSKA (reference sequence). The CDR3 has 15 residues. Trimming took 0 bases from V and 6 from J, leaving 15 bases between them. Here the CDR3 DNA reads TGCAGTGCTAGAGATCCAAGCGGGTGGGCCAATGAGCAGTTCTTC. Protein sequence: CSARDPSGWANEQFF.

Only a few counts were recorded for this clonotype. The chain couples TRBV12-3 or TRBV12-4 to TRBJ1-5; TRBD1 agrees at 9 bases. The CDR3 has 15 amino acids. Losses at the gene ends were 3 bases for V and 6 bases for J; bases not matched to a gene: 6. Here the CDR3 DNA reads TGTGCCAGCAGTTTCGGGGGACAGGGATTTCAGCCCCAGCATTTT. As protein: CASSFGGQGFQPQHF.

This clonotype occurred many times. The rearrangement joins TRBV28 to TRBJ1-6; D gene uncertain. Between the trimmed V and J ends, which lost 2 bases and 7 bases, there was a span of 15 bases. The CDR3 covers 16 residues. Germline V gives CDR1 MDHEN, CDR2 SYDVKM. CDR3 nucleotide sequence: TGTGCCAGCAGTTTACTCGACATGCCTTTAAATTCACCCCTCCACTTT. The encoded protein is CASSLLDMPLNSPLHF.

This clonotype showed up just a few times. V is TRBV20-1 and J is TRBJ2-2; D gene ambiguous. V lost 0 bases, J lost 7 bases, and 9 bases lay in between. The CDR3 has 13 residues. Germline V gives CDR1 DFQATT, CDR2 SNEGSKA (reference sequence). In nucleotides, the CDR3 is TGCAGTGCTAGAGAGGCTAAACGCGGGGAGCTGTTTTTT. Residues: CSAREAKRGELFF.

In its sample, this clonotype was seen many times. The V call is TRBV18, the J call TRBJ2-7; 7 positions match TRBD1. Trimming removed 6 bases from V and 1 base from J; junction bases left unmatched: 9. The germline V gene has CDR1 KGHSH and CDR2 LQKENI. CDR3 length: 15 residues. CDR3 sequence (DNA): TGTGCCAGCTCCCGCACCGGGACAGATTCCTACGAGCAGTACTTC. Residues: CASSRTGTDSYEQYF.

CDR3 in DNA: TGTGCCAGCAGCTTGGACAGCGCTGTCTATGGCTACACCTTC. Translation: CASSLDSAVYGYTF. This chain connects TRBV5-5 to TRBJ1-2, with D hard to call. The ends were cut back, 0 bases at V and 4 bases at J, with 10 bases in the middle. Germline assignment: CDR1 SGHKS and CDR2 YYEKEE (reference sequence). The CDR3 totals 14 residues.

The chain recombines TRBV10-3 with TRBJ1-1; D remains unclear. CDR1 is ENHRY, CDR2 SYGVKD, per germline. The V end was cut by 7 bases, the J end by 0 bases, with 9 bases between. This CDR3 spans 13 amino acids. The CDR3 nucleotides read TGTGCCATCAACGGCACCCTGAACACTGAAGCTTTCTTT. Protein sequence: CAINGTLNTEAFF.

This clonotype showed up many times. The chain is built from TRBV9 and TRBJ2-5, with D hard to call. The CDR3 loop spans 14 amino acids. The V gene's germline CDR1 is SGDLS and CDR2 YYNGEE. Trimming left V 0 bases short and J 4 bases short, with 10 bases between. The CDR3 reads CASSVGQARETQYF. The DNA of the CDR3 is TGTGCCAGCAGCGTAGGTCAGGCGAGAGAGACCCAGTACTTC.

This clonotype was seen at least ten times. This chain connects TRBV18 to TRBJ2-7, with 10 bases that match TRBD2. Trimming cost V 0 bases and J 1 base; bases outside gene matches: 6. From germline, CDR1 is KGHSH and CDR2 LQKENI. The CDR3 runs 17 residues. CDR3 in DNA: TGTGCCAGCTCACCACCGGGTGCACTAGCGGGATCCTACGAGCAGTACTTC. Translating it yields CASSPPGALAGSYEQYF.

The CDR3 sequence is CASSSWGSPLHF. CDR3 DNA sequence: TGTGCCAGCAGTTCCTGGGGTTCACCCCTCCACTTT. The chain links TRBV6-5 to TRBJ1-6; the D is unclear. The CDR3 totals 12 residues. The germline V gene encodes CDR1 MNHEY and CDR2 SVGAGI. The V end was cut by 4 bases, the J end by 9 bases, with 7 bases between.

Ten or more counts support this clonotype. The chain recombines TRBV20-1 with TRBJ2-7; 8 nucleotides agree with TRBD2. The CDR3 contains 16 residues. The germline gives CDR1 DFQATT, CDR2 SNEGSKA (reference sequence). The V and J ends lost 3 bases and 1 base, in that order; junction bases with no gene match: 11. The CDR3 DNA follows: TGCAGTGCTAGTTTTTGGCGGGAGGCCCCTTCCTACGAGCAGTACTTC. It is translated as CSASFWREAPSYEQYF.

This clonotype was recorded many times. The chain uses TRBV3-1 and TRBJ2-7, with 7 positions matching TRBD1. CDR3 length: 12 amino acids. With V trimmed by 5 bases and J by 6 bases, 4 bases remained unmatched. Germline CDR1 LGHDT, CDR2 YNNKEL (reference sequence). The CDR3: CASSFTGVEQYF. The CDR3 region has the DNA TGTGCCAGCAGCTTTACAGGGGTCGAGCAGTACTTC.

This clonotype has at least ten counts. This chain joins TRBV11-3 and TRBJ1-1; D gene ambiguous. CDR1 and CDR2 (germline): SGHNT, YENEEA. The length of the CDR3 is 14 residues. V lost 0 bases and J 8 bases, leaving 13 bases between the germline ends. CDR3 in DNA: TGTGCCAGCAGCTTAGATCTACTTTCGAACGAAGCTTTCTTT. Translation: CASSLDLLSNEAFF.

The V gene is TRBV29-1, the J gene TRBJ1-6, with TRBD1 matching 7 bases. V lost 5 bases to trimming and J lost 7 bases; unmatched junction nucleotides: 5. Germline V CDR1 and CDR2: SQVTM, ANQGSEA. The CDR3 covers 13 residues. CDR3 nucleotide sequence: TGCAGCGTTCGGGACAGTATGAATTCACCCCTCCACTTT. Translation gives CSVRDSMNSPLHF.

The chain has TRBV9 and TRBJ2-7, with 8 bases identical to TRBD1. Unmatched junction bases numbered 11, after V lost 4 bases and J lost 5 bases. This CDR3 has 15 amino acids. Germline assignment: CDR1 SGDLS and CDR2 YYNGEE. The CDR3 loop reads CASSIDQGAGNEQYF. In DNA form, the CDR3 reads TGTGCCAGCAGCATAGATCAGGGGGCGGGCAACGAGCAGTACTTC.

This clonotype showed up many times. V usage is TRBV20-1 and J usage is TRBJ2-7; D is possibly TRBD2 (5 bases). The CDR3 length is 14 residues. CDR1 is DFQATT, CDR2 SNEGSKA, per germline (reference sequence). Deletions cut 4 bases from V and 2 bases from J, with 15 bases between. The CDR3 DNA reads as TGCAGTGCTATAGGACTCGAACTCACCTACGAGCAGTACTTC. The encoded protein is CSAIGLELTYEQYF.

The chain couples TRBV9 to TRBJ2-5; TRBD1 matches 7 bases. The junction had 8 bases not matched to a gene; V was cut back by 4 bases and J by 2 bases. This CDR3 has 15 residues. Per germline, CDR1 SGDLS and CDR2 YYNGEE. CDR3 nucleotides: TGTGCCAGCAGCTCTTCCGGGACAGATCAAGAGACCCAGTACTTC. It is translated as CASSSSGTDQETQYF.

This clonotype has only a few counts. DNA for the CDR3: TGCAGTGCGGTGGGACTAGCGGGAGACGAGCAGTACTTC. It encodes CSAVGLAGDEQYF. This chain uses TRBV20-1 with TRBJ2-7; TRBD2 matches 14 bases. From germline, CDR1 is DFQATT and CDR2 SNEGSKA (reference sequence). This CDR3 has 13 amino acids. Germline trimming cut 6 bases from V and 5 bases from J; bases unmatched to any gene: 3.

This clonotype has just a few counts. The V and J genes are TRBV11-3 and TRBJ1-1; no clear D gene. V lost 5 bases and J 2 bases, leaving 15 bases between the germline ends. Germline V lookup: CDR1 SGHNT, CDR2 YENEEA. CDR3 length: 15 amino acids. The CDR3 region has the DNA TGTGCCAGCAGCCGCCGGGGAGGGAAAAACACTGAAGCTTTCTTT. This sequence encodes CASSRRGGKNTEAFF.

This clonotype was observed at least ten times. The CDR3: CASSWGPGQLGEKLFF. The DNA of the CDR3 is TGTGCCAGCAGCTGGGGACCGGGACAACTTGGTGAAAAACTGTTTTTT. V and J are TRBV6-2 or TRBV6-3 and TRBJ1-4; tentative D call: TRBD1 (6 bases). Trimming shortened V by 6 bases and J by 7 bases, and 21 bases separated the two germline ends. The CDR3 has 16 amino acids. The germline gives CDR1 MNHEY, CDR2 SVGEGT.

The sample holds many counts of this clonotype. The gene calls are TRBV5-1 and TRBJ2-7, with 7 nucleotides matching TRBD2. CDR3 length equals 16 residues. The junction had 9 bases not matched to a gene; V was cut back by 0 bases and J by 3 bases. Germline V CDR1 and CDR2: SGHRS, YFSETQ. As DNA, the CDR3 is TGCGCCAGCAGCTTGGGGCTGGGCCTAGCGGACTACGAGCAGTACTTC. Translated, it gives CASSLGLGLADYEQYF.

This clonotype has more than one count but fewer than ten. The chain recombines TRBV6-1 with TRBJ2-6; perhaps D is TRBD1 or TRBD2 (5 bases each). Germline lookup yields CDR1 MNHNS and CDR2 SASEGT. V lost 6 bases to trimming and J lost 1 base, with 19 bases between them. The CDR3 is 18 residues long. CDR3 coding DNA: TGTGCCAGCAGACCCCGGGACGGAGCTCTTTCTGGGGCCAACGTCCTGACTTTC. Residues: CASRPRDGALSGANVLTF.

This clonotype was observed at least ten times. The chain is built from TRBV6-1 and TRBJ2-7; TRBD1 matches at 7 bases. The V gene's germline CDR1 is MNHNS and CDR2 SASEGT. The CDR3 covers 14 residues. The V gene end was trimmed by 5 bases and the J gene end by 2 bases; junction bases not matched to a gene: 6. CDR3 sequence reads: CASSSRQGAYEQYF. The CDR3 bases are TGTGCCAGCAGTTCCCGACAGGGCGCCTACGAGCAGTACTTC.

This clonotype was seen many times. This chain connects TRBV7-9 to TRBJ1-6; D gene uncertain. The CDR3 is 13 amino acids. V was pared by 4 bases and J by 5 bases, with 6 bases between. CDR1 and CDR2 from the germline V gene are SEHNR and FQNEAQ (reference sequence). CDR3 DNA: TGTGCCAGCAGCTACAGTGATAATTCACCCCTCCACTTT. Translating gives CASSYSDNSPLHF. The full variable domain, completed using reference TRBV7-9 and TRBJ1-6, is DTGVSQNPRHKITKRGQNVTFRCDPISEHNRLYWYRQTLGQGPEFLTYFQNEAQLEKSRLLSDRFSAERPKGSFSTLEIQRTEQGDSAMYLCASSYSDNSPLHFGNGTRLTVT.